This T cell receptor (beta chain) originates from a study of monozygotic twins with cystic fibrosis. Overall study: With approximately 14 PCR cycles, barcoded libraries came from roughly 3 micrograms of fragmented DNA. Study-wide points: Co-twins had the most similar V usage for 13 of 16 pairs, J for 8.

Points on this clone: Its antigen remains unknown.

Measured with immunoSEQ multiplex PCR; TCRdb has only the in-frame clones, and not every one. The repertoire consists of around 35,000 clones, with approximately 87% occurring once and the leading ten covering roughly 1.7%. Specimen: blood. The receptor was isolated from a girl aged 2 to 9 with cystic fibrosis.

The CDR3 sequence: CASSSHGYNEQFF. The CDR3 DNA reads TGTGCCAGCAGCTCGCACGGGTACAATGAGCAGTTCTTC. V and J are TRBV9 and TRBJ2-1; no firm D call. The CDR3 length is 13 residues. Germline V gene sequence: CDR1 SGDLS, CDR2 YYNGEE. V was pared by 4 bases and J by 4 bases, with 9 bases between.